This T cell receptor (beta chain) emerged from a study of cytomegalovirus exposure and HLA in healthy donors (dated by TCRdb to about 2017). Regarding the study in general: An earlier analysis of around 600 of the donors reported 250 to 300 Gb of sequence data and some 120 million unique TCR beta sequences from some 180 million T cells. Typing coverage varied by locus: about 620-630 donors for A, B, C, DRB1 and DQB1; roughly 500 for DQA1; about 600 for DPA1; more than 450 for DPB1. Among 350 to 400 genotyped donors of the cohort, an average of about 240,000 unique TCR beta nucleotide sequences were sequenced per donor, approximately 20% of them non-productive. The genetic ancestry cluster associated with self-reported Caucasian donors included about four fifths of the 350 to 500 genotyped donors. HLA typing included class I and class II loci at four-digit resolution. Rather than drawing on any new phenotypic data, the later analysis identified candidate immune exposures from TCR beta sequences and the way those sequences occurred across donors. Every discovery cohort repertoire had been produced on one sequencing platform. The aim of the study was to test whether cataloging public T cell receptors could identify signatures of past pathogen exposure. About 330 gigabases of sequencing data and 75 million to 85 million unique TCR sequences made up an early release that covered approximately 700 HLA-typed donors. In addition to the first cohort of 666 subjects, a separate validation cohort of about 120 different subjects was used. Genome-wide SNP genotypes for about three fifths of the 666 donors were used in a later genetic analysis, which treated that subset as a discovery cohort. The T cell repertoires of 700 or so subjects were profiled by immunosequencing and related to cytomegalovirus serostatus. To predict cytomegalovirus infection status, the study brought together high-throughput TCR immunosequencing, statistical association of individual TCRs with disease status, and machine learning. A later analysis re-analyzed previously published TCR beta repertoires from about 600 donors and added high-resolution HLA genotyping to study TCR occurrence patterns. Because of strong linkage in the cohort, a handful of DR-DQ haplotypes were treated as single units for association and clustering. Donor age, sex, ethnicity and CMV serostatus were compiled together with the repertoire data. An earlier analysis of about 620 of the donors applied high-throughput TCR beta sequencing to assess whether each TCR beta V gene segment acted as functional or pseudogenic.

The cohort consisted of 666 healthy bone marrow donors. Cohort members were all nominally healthy when sampled, although unrecorded immune exposures were likely present. The donor tested CMV seropositive and was one of the 289 seropositive cohort members. A peripheral blood sample was collected from each donor, and TCR beta sequencing was performed on peripheral blood mononuclear cells. The Qiagen DNeasy Blood Extraction Kit was used to extract genomic DNA from the blood cell samples. Results the study describes overall, beyond this receptor: A further reported finding was that TCR beta sequences accurately predicted the HLA-A and HLA-B alleles for most subjects in the first cohort. According to a later analysis, most CMV-associated TCR beta chains appeared to be HLA-restricted, and the HLA associations seemed to be driven largely by CMV exposure. In a later analysis, TCR association rates were found to vary across HLA loci, with the most associated TCRs seen for DRB1 alleles and the fewest for HLA-C alleles. Sequencing depth was assumed to be roughly uniform across donors in the presence/absence analyses, though that assumption may not hold. In vitro tests confirmed that a few of the cytomegalovirus-associated TCR beta chains recognize cytomegalovirus antigens. The sequencing pipeline was judged likely to have produced a cluster of highly shared sequence variants as a technical artifact. Strong co-occurrence of HLA alleles, especially DR and DQ, made assigning TCR associations to individual alleles difficult. A later analysis associated 17,000 or so TCR beta sequences with specific HLA alleles at a false discovery rate of 0.05. A later genetic analysis reported fewer N-insertions in productive TCRs among donors in an Asian-associated ancestry cluster than the approximately 670-donor mean. Compared with equally common non-associated chains, HLA-associated TCR beta chains in a later analysis were more clonally expanded and had lower generation probabilities. A later genetic analysis associated a missense DCLRE1C variant with V-gene and J-gene trimming of TCR beta chains, and an independent cohort replicated the association. Some IMGT-functional V segments, including TRBV6-2 and TRBV6-3, could not be distinguished by the 87-base-pair reads and were therefore excluded. Correlated functional status among segregating V segments might be attributable to linkage disequilibrium, but an unknown experimental factor could not be ruled out. In an earlier analysis of around 500 of the donors, most TCR beta V segments appeared in productive rearrangements about 87% or about 30% of the time, broadly matching IMGT annotations. According to a later analysis, parvovirus B19, influenza, CMV and Epstein-Barr virus appeared linked to several top co-occurrence clusters. Because counts were too low, about 18 rarely observed V segments, including chromosome 9 orphons, were left out of the earlier analysis of several hundred of the donors. Most TCR sequences were observed very rarely across donors, whereas some public TCRs were present in many individuals. CMV serostatus was the only immune exposure information available for the cohort. According to the authors, the approach could potentially be generalized to other disease states and immunological phenotypes. The study gave a list of under 200 TCR beta chains associated with cytomegalovirus. HLA typing was unavailable for some donors at each locus, so association tests used only the typed subset. The classifier was reported to diagnose cytomegalovirus status with high specificity and sensitivity in both the original and validation cohorts. Only TCR beta chains were sequenced in this cohort, and the absence of alpha or paired-chain data limited detectable features.

Including the terminal cysteine and phenylalanine, the CDR3 comprises 14 residues. Only CDR3 DNA is held: 42 bases, read in frame from base 1. From a lookup of the germline V gene (reference sequence), CDR1 and CDR2 are MNHEY and SMNVEV. V loses 5 bases of germline sequence and J loses 4 bases, and the interval between the two ends is 12 bases. Library creation used the immunoSEQ multiplex PCR assay. A mixture of 60 forward primers for TCR Vbeta segments and 13 reverse primers for TCR Jbeta segments was used in the multiplex PCR. A multiplex PCR assay on genomic DNA amplified the CDR3 region of rearranged TCR beta genes. On the Illumina HiSeq System, the amplified TCR beta libraries were sequenced as 87-base-pair reads. As for how the authors treated the data: In a later analysis, 80 million or so unique TCR beta chains were counted across the 690 or so repertoires, and about 9.9 million of these chains were shared by at least two donors. A nearest-neighbor algorithm error-corrected the raw reads and collapsed the reads into unique sequences, merging closely related sequences to remove PCR and sequencing errors. CDR3 sequences were aligned to IMGT reference sequences to assign V, D and J gene segments. For a sequence to be retained, a match of at least six nucleotides to both a V gene segment and a J gene segment was required. A rearrangement counted as productive if the CDR3 had no stop codons and remained in frame with V and J, and every other rearrangement counted as non-productive. CDR3 was defined by IMGT convention, running from the second conserved V-encoded cysteine to the conserved J-encoded phenylalanine. The earlier analysis of 500 to 650 of the donors excluded any sequence lacking an unambiguous match to a single V gene segment. In an earlier analysis of roughly 500 of the donors, V segments were called functional above 56.7% productive rearrangements and were called segregating when the between-donor standard deviation exceeded 5%. To diagnose cytomegalovirus status from the catalog of TCR beta chain sequences, a statistical classification framework was built. A later analysis assigned V and J genes by comparing TCR nucleotide sequences with IMGT/GENE-DB human TR gene sequences. The TCRdist pipeline was used in a later analysis to assign CDR3 sequences and most-parsimonious VDJ recombination scenarios. In a later analysis, each TCR beta chain was defined by its CDR3 amino acid sequence together with its V-gene family, and reads lacking a unique V-gene family were excluded. A later analysis removed 600 or so highly shared, low-generation-probability nucleotide sequences to deal with suspected cross-contamination and a sequencing artifact. A later analysis calculated a clonal expansion index for each public chain from normalized within-repertoire ranks of inferred template counts. In a later analysis, generation probabilities were computed using a VDJ recombination model fitted to out-of-frame rearrangements, and the results were checked against IGoR. A later analysis scored TCR-TCR, TCR-HLA and TCR-CMV co-occurrence with hypergeometric tests, applying a repertoire-size bias correction to TCR pairs. To estimate false discovery rates, a later analysis permuted the HLA or CMV assignments 20 times. In a later analysis, co-occurring TCRs were grouped using DBSCAN, and TCRdist sequence similarity was added for clustering within HLA-allele-positive subsets. For co-occurrence clustering, repertoires with fewer than 30,000 or more than 120,000 public chains were excluded, along with 4 to 6 repertoires with anomalous nucleotide sharing. In TCRdb, the immuneACCESS table is reduced to in-frame sequences with V and J assigned. These tables do not hold every clone; where another copy was compared, an unresolved V gene accounts for under half, and the others remain unexplained. D and trimming were read from the DNA, whereas the V and J calls and clone size are those reported in that table. The sample profile shows roughly 120,000 clones; roughly 70% of them were found once. The ten most abundant clones make up almost 8.5% of the sample.

In regard to this clone: This receptor's antigen is unknown. Qualities for individual bases were not recorded, and no much larger clone is one base off.

The rearrangement joined TRBV27 to TRBJ2-1; no D gene can be assigned with confidence. Source material: PBMCs. The sequence derives from a man aged 18 to 30 in good health and CMV-seropositive. The DNA reads TGTGCCAGCAGTCCCGAAACCAGATACAATGAGCAGTTCTTC. The translation is CASSPETRYNEQFF.